The sequence of this TCR beta chain was determined in a study of cytomegalovirus exposure and HLA in healthy donors. Per the germline V gene, CDR1 is KGHSH and CDR2 is LQKENI. There are 15 residues in the CDR3. V was trimmed by 4 bases and J by 5 bases, leaving 18 bases between them. The study ran its PCR with 60 Vbeta and 13 Jbeta primers. The method was immunoSEQ multiplex PCR; TCRdb's version includes in-frame clones alone and lacks a portion of them. The sample holds a few hundred thousand clones, roughly 70% seen once. The rearrangement uses TRBV18 and TRBJ2-7; TRBD1 might be the D (5 bases). The source material was PBMCs. The receptor comes from a female donor in good health and CMV-seronegative. The CDR3 DNA reads TGTGCCAGCTCACTCTCCATGGGGCCTGGGAACGAGCAGTACTTC. Its translation: CASSLSMGPGNEQYF.